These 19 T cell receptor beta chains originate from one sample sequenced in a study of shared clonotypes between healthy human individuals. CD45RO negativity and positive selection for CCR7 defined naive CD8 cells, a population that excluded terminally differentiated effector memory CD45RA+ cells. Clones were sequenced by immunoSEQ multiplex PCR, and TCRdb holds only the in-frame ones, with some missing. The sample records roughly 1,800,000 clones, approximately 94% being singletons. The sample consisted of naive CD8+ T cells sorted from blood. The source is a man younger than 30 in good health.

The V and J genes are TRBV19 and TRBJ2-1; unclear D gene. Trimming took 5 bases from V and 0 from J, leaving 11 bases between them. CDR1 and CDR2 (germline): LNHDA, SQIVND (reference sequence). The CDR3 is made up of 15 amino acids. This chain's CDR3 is CASSPIESSYNEQFF. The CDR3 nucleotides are TGTGCCAGTAGTCCAATAGAAAGCTCCTACAATGAGCAGTTCTTC.

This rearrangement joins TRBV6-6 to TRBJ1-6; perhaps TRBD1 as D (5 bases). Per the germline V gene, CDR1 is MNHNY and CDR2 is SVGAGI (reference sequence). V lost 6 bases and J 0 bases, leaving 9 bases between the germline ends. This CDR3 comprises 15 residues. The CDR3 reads CASSGASSYNSPLHF. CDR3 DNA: TGTGCCAGCAGCGGGGCCAGCTCCTATAATTCACCCCTCCACTTT.

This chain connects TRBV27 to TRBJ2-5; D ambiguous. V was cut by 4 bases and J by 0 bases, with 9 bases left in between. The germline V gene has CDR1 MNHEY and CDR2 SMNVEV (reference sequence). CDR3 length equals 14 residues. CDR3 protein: CASSSGRDQETQYF. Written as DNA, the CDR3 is TGTGCCAGCAGTTCCGGACGGGACCAAGAGACCCAGTACTTC.

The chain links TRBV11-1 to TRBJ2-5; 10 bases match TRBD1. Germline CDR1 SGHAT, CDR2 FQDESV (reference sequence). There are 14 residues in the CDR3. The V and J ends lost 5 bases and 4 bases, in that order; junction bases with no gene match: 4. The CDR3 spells CASSNRDRGETQYF. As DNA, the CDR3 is TGTGCCAGCAGCAATCGGGACAGGGGAGAGACCCAGTACTTC.

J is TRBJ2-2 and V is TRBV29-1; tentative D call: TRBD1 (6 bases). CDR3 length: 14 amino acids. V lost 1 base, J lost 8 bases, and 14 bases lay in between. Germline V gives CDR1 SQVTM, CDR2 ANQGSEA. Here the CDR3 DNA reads TGCAGCGTTGAAGGGACTGGGCAGGGGGGGGAGCTGTTTTTT. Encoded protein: CSVEGTGQGGELFF.

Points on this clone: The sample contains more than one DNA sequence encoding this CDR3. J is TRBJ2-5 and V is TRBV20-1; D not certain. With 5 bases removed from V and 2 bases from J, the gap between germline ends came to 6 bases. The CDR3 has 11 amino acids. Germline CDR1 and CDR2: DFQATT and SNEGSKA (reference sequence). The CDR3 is CSAGGQETQYF. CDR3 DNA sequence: TGCAGTGCTGGTGGACAAGAGACCCAGTACTTC.

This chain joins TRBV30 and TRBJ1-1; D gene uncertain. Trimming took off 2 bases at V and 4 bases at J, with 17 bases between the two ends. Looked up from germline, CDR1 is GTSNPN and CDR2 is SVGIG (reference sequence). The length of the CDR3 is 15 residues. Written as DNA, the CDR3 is TGTGCCTGGAGTCCGCCCGGGTCCCTGAGCACTGAAGCTTTCTTT. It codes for CAWSPPGSLSTEAFF.

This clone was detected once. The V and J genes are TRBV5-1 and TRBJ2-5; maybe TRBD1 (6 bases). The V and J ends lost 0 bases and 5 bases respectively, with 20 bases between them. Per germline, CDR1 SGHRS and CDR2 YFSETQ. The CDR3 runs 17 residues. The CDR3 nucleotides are TGCGCCAGCAGCTTGGCCCCCTACGACAGGACCACGGAGACCCAGTACTTC. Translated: CASSLAPYDRTTETQYF.

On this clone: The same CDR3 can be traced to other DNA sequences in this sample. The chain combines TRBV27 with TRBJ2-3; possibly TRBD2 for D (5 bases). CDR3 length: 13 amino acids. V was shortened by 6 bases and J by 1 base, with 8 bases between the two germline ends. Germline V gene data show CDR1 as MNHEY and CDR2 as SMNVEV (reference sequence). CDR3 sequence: CASREAGTDTQYF. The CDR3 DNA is TGTGCCAGCAGGGAAGCGGGCACAGATACGCAGTATTTT.

The CDR3: CASSFLGGRGETQYF. Here the CDR3 DNA reads TGTGCCAGCAGCTTCCTGGGGGGCAGGGGGGAGACCCAGTACTTC. V usage is TRBV7-8 and J usage is TRBJ2-5; a possible D gene is TRBD1 (7 bases). Germline V gene lookup returns CDR1 SGHVS and CDR2 FQNEAQ. Trimming took off 3 bases at V and 5 bases at J, with 16 bases between the two ends. This CDR3 has 15 residues. The full variable domain, with the rest looked up from reference TRBV7-8 and TRBJ2-5, is GAGVSQSPRYKVAKRGQDVALRCDPISGHVSLFWYQQALGQGPEFLTYFQNEAQLDKSGLPSDRFFAERPEGSVSTLKIQRTQQEDSAVYLCASSFLGGRGETQYFGPGTRLLVL.

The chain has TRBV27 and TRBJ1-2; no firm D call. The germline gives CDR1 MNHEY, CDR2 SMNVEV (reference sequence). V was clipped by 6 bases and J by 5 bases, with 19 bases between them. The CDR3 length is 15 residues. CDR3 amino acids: CASREYGVPEYGYTF. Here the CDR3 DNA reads TGTGCCAGCAGGGAGTACGGCGTTCCGGAATATGGCTACACCTTC.

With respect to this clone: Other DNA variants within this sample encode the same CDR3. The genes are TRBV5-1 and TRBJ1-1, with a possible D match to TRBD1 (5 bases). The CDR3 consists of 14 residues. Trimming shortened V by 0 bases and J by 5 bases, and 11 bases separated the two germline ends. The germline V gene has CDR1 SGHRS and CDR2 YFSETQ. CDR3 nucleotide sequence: TGCGCCAGCAGCTTGGGCCAGGGAGTAACTGAAGCTTTCTTT. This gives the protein CASSLGQGVTEAFF.

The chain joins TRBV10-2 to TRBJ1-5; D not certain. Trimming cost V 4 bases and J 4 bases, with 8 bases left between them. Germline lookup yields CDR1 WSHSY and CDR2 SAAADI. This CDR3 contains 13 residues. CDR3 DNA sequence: TGCGCCAGCAGTGGGTCTTTTAATCAGCCCCAGCATTTT. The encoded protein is CASSGSFNQPQHF.

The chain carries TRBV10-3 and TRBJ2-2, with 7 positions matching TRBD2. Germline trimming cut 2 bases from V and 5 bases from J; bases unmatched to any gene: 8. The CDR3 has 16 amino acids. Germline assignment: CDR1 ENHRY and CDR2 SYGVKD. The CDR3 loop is CAISELAVEGTGELFF. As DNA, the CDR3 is TGTGCCATCAGTGAGCTAGCGGTCGAGGGGACCGGGGAGCTGTTTTTT.

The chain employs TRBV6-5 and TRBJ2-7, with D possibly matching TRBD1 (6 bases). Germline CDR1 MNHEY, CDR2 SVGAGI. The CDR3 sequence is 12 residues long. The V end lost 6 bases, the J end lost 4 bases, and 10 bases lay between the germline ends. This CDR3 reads CASSLQGYEQYF. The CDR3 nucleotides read TGTGCCAGCAGCCTACAGGGATACGAGCAGTACTTC.

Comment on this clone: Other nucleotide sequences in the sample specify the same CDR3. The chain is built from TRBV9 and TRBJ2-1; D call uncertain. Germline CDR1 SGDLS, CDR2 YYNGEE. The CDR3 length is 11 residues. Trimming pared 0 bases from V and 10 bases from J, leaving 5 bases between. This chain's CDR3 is CASSVGTEQFF. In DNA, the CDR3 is TGTGCCAGCAGCGTAGGAACGGAGCAGTTCTTC.

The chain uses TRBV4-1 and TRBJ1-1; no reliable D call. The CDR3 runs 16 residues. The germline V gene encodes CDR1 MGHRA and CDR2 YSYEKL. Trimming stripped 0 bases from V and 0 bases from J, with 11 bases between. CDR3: CASSQDGSGMNTEAFF. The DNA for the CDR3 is TGCGCCAGCAGCCAAGACGGTTCGGGGATGAACACTGAAGCTTTCTTT.

The CDR3 spells CAISESIATGGRGANVLTF. DNA for the CDR3: TGTGCCATCAGTGAGTCGATTGCGACAGGGGGCCGCGGGGCCAACGTCCTGACTTTC. The genes are TRBV10-3 and TRBJ2-6, with 10 bases aligning to TRBD1. Germline V gene sequence: CDR1 ENHRY, CDR2 SYGVKD. V shed 0 bases, J shed 4 bases, and the junction held 9 bases outside the gene matches. There are 19 residues in the CDR3.

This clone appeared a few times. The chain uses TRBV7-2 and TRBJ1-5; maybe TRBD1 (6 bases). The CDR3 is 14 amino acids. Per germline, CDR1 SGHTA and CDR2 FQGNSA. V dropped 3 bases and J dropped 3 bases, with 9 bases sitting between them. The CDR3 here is CASSLSGDNQPQHF. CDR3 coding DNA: TGTGCCAGCAGCTTGTCAGGGGACAATCAGCCCCAGCATTTT.